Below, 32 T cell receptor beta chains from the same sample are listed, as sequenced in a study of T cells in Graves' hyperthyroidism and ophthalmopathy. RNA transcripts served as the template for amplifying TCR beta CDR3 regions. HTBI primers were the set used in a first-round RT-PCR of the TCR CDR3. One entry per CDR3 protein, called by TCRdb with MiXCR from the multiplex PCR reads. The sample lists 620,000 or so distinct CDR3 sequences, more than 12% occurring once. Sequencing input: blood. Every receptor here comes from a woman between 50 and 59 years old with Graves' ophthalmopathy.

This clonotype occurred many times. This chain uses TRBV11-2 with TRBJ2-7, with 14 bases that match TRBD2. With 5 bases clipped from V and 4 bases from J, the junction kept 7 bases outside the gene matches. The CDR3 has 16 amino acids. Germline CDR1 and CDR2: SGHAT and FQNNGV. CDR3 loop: CASSGETSGRGYEQYF. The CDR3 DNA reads TGTGCCAGCAGCGGTGAGACTAGCGGGAGGGGGTACGAGCAGTACTTC.

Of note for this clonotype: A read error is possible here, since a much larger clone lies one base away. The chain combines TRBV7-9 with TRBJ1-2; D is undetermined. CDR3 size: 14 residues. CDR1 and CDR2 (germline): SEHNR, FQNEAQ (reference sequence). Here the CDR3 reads CASSPVKEDYSYTF. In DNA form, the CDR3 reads TGTGCCAGCAGCCCGGTGAAAGAGGACTATAGCTACACCTTC.

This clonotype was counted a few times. DNA for the CDR3: TGTGCCAGCAGTGAATTTACCATCTCGGTCGTGGGATACAATGAGCAGTTCTTC. Its translation is CASSEFTISVVGYNEQFF. The V call is TRBV25-1, the J call TRBJ2-1; D remains unclear. The V and J ends lost 1 base and 4 bases respectively, with 20 bases between them. The CDR3 has 18 residues. CDR1 is MGHDK, CDR2 SYGVNS, per germline.

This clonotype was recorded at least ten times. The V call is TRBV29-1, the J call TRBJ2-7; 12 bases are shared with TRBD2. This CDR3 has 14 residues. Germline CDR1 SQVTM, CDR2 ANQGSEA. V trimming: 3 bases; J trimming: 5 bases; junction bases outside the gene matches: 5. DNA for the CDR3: TGCAGCGTTGAGGGACTAGCGGGTTATCACGAGCAGTACTTC. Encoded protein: CSVEGLAGYHEQYF.

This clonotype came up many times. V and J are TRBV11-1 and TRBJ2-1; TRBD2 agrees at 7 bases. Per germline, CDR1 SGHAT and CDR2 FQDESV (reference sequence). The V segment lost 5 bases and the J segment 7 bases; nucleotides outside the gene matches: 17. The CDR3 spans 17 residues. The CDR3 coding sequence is TGTGCCAGCAGCCCCAACCGTCACTCTAGCGGAATGAATGAGCAGTTCTTC. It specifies CASSPNRHSSGMNEQFF.

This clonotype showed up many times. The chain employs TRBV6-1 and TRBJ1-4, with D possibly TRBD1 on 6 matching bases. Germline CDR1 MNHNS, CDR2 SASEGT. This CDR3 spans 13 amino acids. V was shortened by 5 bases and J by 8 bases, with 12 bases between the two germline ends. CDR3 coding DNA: TGTGCCAGCAGTTACAGGGAGGAAGAAAAACTGTTTTTT. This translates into CASSYREEEKLFF.

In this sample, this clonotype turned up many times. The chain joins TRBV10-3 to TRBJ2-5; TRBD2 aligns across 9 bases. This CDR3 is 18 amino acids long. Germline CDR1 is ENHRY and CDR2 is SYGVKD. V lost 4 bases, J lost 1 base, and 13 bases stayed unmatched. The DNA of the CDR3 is TGTGCCATCAGTGCTGCTAGGATGGTAGCGGGAGTCCAAGAGACCCAGTACTTC. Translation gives CAISAARMVAGVQETQYF.

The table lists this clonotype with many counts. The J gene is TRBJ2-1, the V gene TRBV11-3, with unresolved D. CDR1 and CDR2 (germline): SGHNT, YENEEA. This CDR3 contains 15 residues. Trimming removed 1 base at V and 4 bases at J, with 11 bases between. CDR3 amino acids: CASSLGNSLYNEQFF. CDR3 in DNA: TGTGCCAGCAGCTTAGGGAACTCCCTTTACAATGAGCAGTTCTTC.

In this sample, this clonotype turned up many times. The CDR3 spells CASGLRGAADTQYF. CDR3 nucleotides: TGTGCCAGCGGACTCCGGGGGGCCGCAGATACGCAGTATTTT. The J gene is TRBJ2-3, the V gene TRBV11-2, with D possibly TRBD2 on 7 matching bases. With 8 bases removed from V and 4 bases from J, the gap between germline ends came to 16 bases. The germline gives CDR1 SGHAT, CDR2 FQNNGV. The CDR3 consists of 14 residues. The entire variable domain, with the rest obtained from reference TRBV11-2 and TRBJ2-3, is as follows: EAGVAQSPRYKIIEKRQSVAFWCNPISGHATLYWYQQILGQGPKLLIQFQNNGVVDDSQLPKDRFSAERLKGVDSTLKIQPAKLEDSAVYLCASGLRGAADTQYFGPGTRLTVL.

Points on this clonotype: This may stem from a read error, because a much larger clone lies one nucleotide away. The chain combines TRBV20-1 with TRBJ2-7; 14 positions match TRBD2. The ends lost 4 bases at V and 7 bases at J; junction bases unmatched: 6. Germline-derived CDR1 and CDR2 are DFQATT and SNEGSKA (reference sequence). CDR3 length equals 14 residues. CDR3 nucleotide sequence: TGCAGTGCTATACGACTAGCGGGAGGGATTGAGCAGTACTTC. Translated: CSAIRLAGGIEQYF.

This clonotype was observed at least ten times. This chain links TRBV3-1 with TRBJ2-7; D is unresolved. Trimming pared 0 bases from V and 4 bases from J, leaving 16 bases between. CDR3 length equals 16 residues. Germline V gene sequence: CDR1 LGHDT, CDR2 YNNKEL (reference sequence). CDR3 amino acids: CASSQEMVALRYEQYF. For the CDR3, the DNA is TGTGCCAGCAGCCAAGAAATGGTAGCCCTCCGTTACGAGCAGTACTTC.

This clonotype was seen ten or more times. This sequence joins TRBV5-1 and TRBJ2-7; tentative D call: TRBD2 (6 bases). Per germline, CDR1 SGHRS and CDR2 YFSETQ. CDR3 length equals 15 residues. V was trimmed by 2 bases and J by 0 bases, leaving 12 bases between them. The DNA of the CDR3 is TGCGCCAGCAGCTTCGGCAGGACTACCTCCTACGAGCAGTACTTC. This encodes CASSFGRTTSYEQYF.

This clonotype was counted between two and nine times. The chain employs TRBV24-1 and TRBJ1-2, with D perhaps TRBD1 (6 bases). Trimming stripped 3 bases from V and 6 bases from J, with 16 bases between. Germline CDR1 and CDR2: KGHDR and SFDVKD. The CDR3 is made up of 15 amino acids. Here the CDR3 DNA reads TGTGCCACCAGTGATCTGACAGGTGGGATTGATGGCTACACCTTC. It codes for CATSDLTGGIDGYTF.

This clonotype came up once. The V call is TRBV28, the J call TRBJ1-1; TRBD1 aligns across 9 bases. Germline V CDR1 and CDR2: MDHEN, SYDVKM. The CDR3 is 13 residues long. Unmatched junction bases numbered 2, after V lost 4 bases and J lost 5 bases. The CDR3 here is CASSWTGETEAFF. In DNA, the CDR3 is TGTGCCAGCAGTTGGACAGGGGAAACTGAAGCTTTCTTT.

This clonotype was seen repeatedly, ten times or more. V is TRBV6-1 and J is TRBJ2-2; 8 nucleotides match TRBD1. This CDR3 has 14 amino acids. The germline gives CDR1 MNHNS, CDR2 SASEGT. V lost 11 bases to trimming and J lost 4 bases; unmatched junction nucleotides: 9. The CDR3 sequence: CAHIKTGVTGELFF. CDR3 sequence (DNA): TGTGCCCATATCAAGACAGGGGTCACCGGGGAGCTGTTTTTT.

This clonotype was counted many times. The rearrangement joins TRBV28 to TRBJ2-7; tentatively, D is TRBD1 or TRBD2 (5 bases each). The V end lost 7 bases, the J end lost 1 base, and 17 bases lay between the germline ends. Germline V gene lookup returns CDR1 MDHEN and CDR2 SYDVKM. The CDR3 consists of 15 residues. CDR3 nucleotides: TGTGCCAGCAATACGCCTGGGACGGGTTCCTACGAGCAGTACTTC. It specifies CASNTPGTGSYEQYF.

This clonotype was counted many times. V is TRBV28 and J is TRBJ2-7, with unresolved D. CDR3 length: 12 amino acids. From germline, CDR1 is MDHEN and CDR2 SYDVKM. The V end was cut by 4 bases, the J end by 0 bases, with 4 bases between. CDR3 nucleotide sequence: TGTGCCAGCAGTTCAGGCTCCTACGAGCAGTACTTC. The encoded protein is CASSSGSYEQYF.

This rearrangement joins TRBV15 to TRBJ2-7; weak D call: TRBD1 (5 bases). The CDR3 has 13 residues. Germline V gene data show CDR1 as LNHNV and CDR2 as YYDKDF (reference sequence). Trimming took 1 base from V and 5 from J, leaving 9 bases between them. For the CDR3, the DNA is TGTGCCACCAGCAGAGGATTCAGGGACGAGCAGTACTTC. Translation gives CATSRGFRDEQYF.

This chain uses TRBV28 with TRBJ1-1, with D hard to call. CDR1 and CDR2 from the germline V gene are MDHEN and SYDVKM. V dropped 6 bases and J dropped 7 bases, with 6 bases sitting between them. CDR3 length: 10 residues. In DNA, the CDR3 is TGTGCCAGCAGCGAAATTGAAGCTTTCTTT. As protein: CASSEIEAFF. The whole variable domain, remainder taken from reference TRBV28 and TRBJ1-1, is DVKVTQSSRYLVKRTGEKVFLECVQDMDHENMFWYRQDPGLGLRLIYFSYDVKMKEKGDIPEGYSVSREKKERFSLILESASTNQTSMYLCASSEIEAFFGQGTRLTVV.

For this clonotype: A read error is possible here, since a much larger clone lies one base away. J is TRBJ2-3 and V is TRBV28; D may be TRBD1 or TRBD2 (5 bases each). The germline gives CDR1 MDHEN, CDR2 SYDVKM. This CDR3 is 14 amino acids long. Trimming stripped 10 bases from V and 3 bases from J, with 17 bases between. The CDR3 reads CAISDPGSTDTQYF. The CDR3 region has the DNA TGTGCCATCAGCGACCCAGGGAGTACAGATACGCAGTATTTT.

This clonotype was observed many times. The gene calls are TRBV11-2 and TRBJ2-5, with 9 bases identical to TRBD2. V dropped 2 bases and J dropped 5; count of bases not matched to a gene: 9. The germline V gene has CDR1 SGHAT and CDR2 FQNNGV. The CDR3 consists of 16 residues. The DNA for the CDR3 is TGTGCCAGCAGCTTATTCGCGGGAGGGCCACGGGAGACCCAGTACTTC. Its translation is CASSLFAGGPRETQYF.

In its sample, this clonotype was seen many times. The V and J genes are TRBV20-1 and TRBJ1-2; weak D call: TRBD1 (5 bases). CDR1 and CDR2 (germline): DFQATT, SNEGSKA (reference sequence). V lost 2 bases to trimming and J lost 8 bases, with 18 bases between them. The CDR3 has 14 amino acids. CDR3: CSARPAGTAKGYTF. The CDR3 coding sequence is TGCAGTGCTAGACCAGCCGGGACCGCTAAAGGCTACACCTTC.

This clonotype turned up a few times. CDR3 sequence (DNA): TGCAGTGCTAGAGGGGCAGGGGGGGATGGCTACACCTTC. This translates into CSARGAGGDGYTF. The gene calls are TRBV20-1 and TRBJ1-2; 7 bases align to TRBD1. V lost 1 base, J lost 6 bases, and 5 bases stayed unmatched. Germline assignment: CDR1 DFQATT and CDR2 SNEGSKA (reference sequence). CDR3 length: 13 residues.

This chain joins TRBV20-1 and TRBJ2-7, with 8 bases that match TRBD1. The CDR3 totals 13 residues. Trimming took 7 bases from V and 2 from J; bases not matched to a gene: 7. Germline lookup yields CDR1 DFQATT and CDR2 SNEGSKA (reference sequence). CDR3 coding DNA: TGCAGTGTAAGACAGGGGAGAACCTACGAGCAGTACTTC. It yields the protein CSVRQGRTYEQYF.

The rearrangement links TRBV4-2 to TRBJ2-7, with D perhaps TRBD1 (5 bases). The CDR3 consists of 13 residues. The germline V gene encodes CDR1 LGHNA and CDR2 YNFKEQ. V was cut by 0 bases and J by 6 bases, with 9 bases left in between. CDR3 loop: CASSQDGQGEQYF. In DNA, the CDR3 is TGTGCCAGCAGCCAAGACGGCCAGGGCGAGCAGTACTTC.

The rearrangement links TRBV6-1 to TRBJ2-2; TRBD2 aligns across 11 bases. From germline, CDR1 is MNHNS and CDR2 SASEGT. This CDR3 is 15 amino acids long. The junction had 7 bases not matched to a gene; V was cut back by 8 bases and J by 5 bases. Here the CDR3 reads CASSATSGKTGELFF. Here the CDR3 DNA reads TGTGCCAGCTCGGCGACTAGCGGGAAAACCGGGGAGCTGTTTTTT.

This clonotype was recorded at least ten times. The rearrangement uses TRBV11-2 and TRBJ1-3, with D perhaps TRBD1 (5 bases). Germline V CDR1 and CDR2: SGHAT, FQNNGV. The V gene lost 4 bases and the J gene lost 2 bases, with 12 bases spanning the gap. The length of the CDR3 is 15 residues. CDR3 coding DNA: TGTGCCAGCAGCTCCGACGGGGGGACTGGAAACACCATATATTTT. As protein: CASSSDGGTGNTIYF.

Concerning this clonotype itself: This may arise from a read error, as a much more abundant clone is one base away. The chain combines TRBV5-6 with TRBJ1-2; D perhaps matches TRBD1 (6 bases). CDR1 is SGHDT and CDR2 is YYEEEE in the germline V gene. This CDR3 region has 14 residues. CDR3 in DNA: TGTGCCAGCAACTTGGGGGCAGGTCTAGAGGGCTACACCTTC. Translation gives CASNLGAGLEGYTF.

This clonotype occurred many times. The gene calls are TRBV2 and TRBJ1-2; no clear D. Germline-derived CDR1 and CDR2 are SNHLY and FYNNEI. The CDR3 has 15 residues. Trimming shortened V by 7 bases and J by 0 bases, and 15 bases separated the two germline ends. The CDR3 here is CASIDGFLTNYGYTF. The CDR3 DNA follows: TGTGCCAGCATTGACGGCTTCCTTACTAACTATGGCTACACCTTC.

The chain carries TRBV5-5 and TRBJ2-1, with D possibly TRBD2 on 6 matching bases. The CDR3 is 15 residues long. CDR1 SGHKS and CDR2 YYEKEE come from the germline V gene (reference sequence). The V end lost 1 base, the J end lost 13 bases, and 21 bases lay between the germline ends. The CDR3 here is CASSLWYEGETSQFF. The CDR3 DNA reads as TGTGCCAGCAGCTTGTGGTATGAGGGCGAGACTAGTCAGTTCTTC.

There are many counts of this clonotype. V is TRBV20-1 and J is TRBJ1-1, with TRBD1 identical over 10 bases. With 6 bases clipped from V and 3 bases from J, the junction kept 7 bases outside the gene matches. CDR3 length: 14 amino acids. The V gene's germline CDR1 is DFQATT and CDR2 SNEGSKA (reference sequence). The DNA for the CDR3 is TGCAGTGCCCCCAGACAGGGGGCGGACACTGAAGCTTTCTTT. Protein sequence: CSAPRQGADTEAFF.

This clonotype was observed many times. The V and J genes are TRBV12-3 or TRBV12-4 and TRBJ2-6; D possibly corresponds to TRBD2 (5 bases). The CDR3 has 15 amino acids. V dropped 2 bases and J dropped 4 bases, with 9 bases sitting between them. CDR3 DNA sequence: TGTGCCAGCAGTTTACGGGATCCCGGGGCCAACGTCCTGACTTTC. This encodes CASSLRDPGANVLTF.